Listed here are 17 T cell receptor beta chains from one sample, sequenced in a study of T-cell memory formation after mild COVID-19 (dated by TCRdb to the early 2020s). Libraries were constructed by 5' RACE. The run used an Illumina NovaSeq 6000. Using fastp at Q25 and MiXCR, TCRdb reprocessed the public reads and kept productive beta chains. Rows are unified per CDR3 protein, each entry keeping the most common DNA and genes. The sample data list about 200,000 distinct CDR3 sequences, and over 7.5% of these were observed just once. The ten largest clones represent around 3.3% of the sample. Specimen: PBMCs or a T cell subset sorted from them (not recorded which). Receptors were obtained from a man aged 18 to 35 who had mild COVID-19 (a few samples of this study predate the infection). The sample titles of this study are shuffled in the database, so cell type and time point are left out; the donor was told from shared clones.

Comments on this clonotype: At one end, the junction sequence differs from germline, possibly due to a read error. The gene calls are TRBV7-6 and TRBJ2-1; D is perhaps TRBD2 (6 bases). Germline lookup yields CDR1 SGHVS and CDR2 FNYEAQ. The CDR3 sequence is 17 residues long. This chain's CDR3 is CAGSLERRGRHNNEQFF. CDR3 nucleotide sequence: TGTGCCGGCAGCTTAGAGAGGCGGGGCCGCCACAACAATGAGCAGTTCTTC.

This clonotype was counted between two and nine times. The chain links TRBV18 to TRBJ1-3; D unresolved. CDR1 KGHSH and CDR2 LQKENI come from the germline V gene. Trimming stripped 2 bases from V and 6 bases from J, with 11 bases between. The CDR3 runs to 14 residues. The CDR3 sequence: CASSPGPLINTIYF. In DNA form, the CDR3 reads TGTGCCAGCTCACCAGGTCCCCTTATAAACACCATATATTTT.

The chain is built from TRBV28 and TRBJ1-6; 9 positions match TRBD1. The germline gives CDR1 MDHEN, CDR2 SYDVKM. J lost 9 bases, V lost 4 bases, and 4 bases had no gene match. This CDR3 contains 14 residues. CDR3 nucleotides: TGTGCCAGCAGTTGGACAGGGGAGACTTCACCCCTCCACTTT. Translation: CASSWTGETSPLHF.

This clonotype was detected a few times. The rearrangement joins TRBV7-2 to TRBJ1-2, with a weak D call TRBD1 (5 bases). V was trimmed by 4 bases and J by 1 base, leaving 13 bases between them. The germline CDR1 and CDR2 sequences are SGHTA and FQGNSA. This CDR3 comprises 15 residues. DNA for the CDR3: TGTGCCAGCAGCTCACCCCACAGGAGTAACTATGGCTACACCTTC. It is translated as CASSSPHRSNYGYTF.

This clonotype has only a few counts. The genes are TRBV4-2 and TRBJ1-5; D might be TRBD1 (5 bases). The V gene lost 0 bases and the J gene lost 9 bases, with 15 bases spanning the gap. From germline, CDR1 is LGHNA and CDR2 YNFKEQ. The CDR3 runs 15 residues. In nucleotides, the CDR3 is TGTGCCAGCAGCCAAGATTTAGGGGTTCGGCGGCCCCAGCATTTT. This gives the protein CASSQDLGVRRPQHF.

This clonotype has more than one count but fewer than ten. This chain joins TRBV12-3 or TRBV12-4 and TRBJ2-3; TRBD2 aligns across 15 bases. J lost 6 bases, V lost 2 bases, and 9 bases had no gene match. The CDR3 has 18 amino acids. As DNA, the CDR3 is TGTGCCAGCAGTTTACTACCCCCCGGGACTAGCGGGGGGGATACGCAGTATTTT. This encodes CASSLLPPGTSGGDTQYF.

V is TRBV4-1 and J is TRBJ1-6, with D possibly TRBD1 on 6 matching bases. Trimming stripped 1 base from V and 10 bases from J, with 11 bases between. Per germline, CDR1 MGHRA and CDR2 YSYEKL. This CDR3 is built from 14 residues. The CDR3 bases are TGCGCCAGCAGCCAAGGGCAGGGGATCTCACCCCTCCACTTT. The encoded protein is CASSQGQGISPLHF.

This clonotype has more than one count but fewer than ten. The CDR3 DNA sequence: TGCAGTGCTTCCGGGACGGGGGACGGGACCCAGTACTTC. This gives the protein CSASGTGDGTQYF. V gene TRBV20-1 combines with J gene TRBJ2-5, with a weak D call TRBD2 (6 bases). The germline V gene has CDR1 DFQATT and CDR2 SNEGSKA (reference sequence). V gave up 5 bases and J gave up 7 bases, with 17 bases separating them. The CDR3 has 13 amino acids.

The sample holds a few counts of this clonotype. The gene calls are TRBV7-2 and TRBJ1-3; tentatively, D is TRBD1 (6 bases). This CDR3 contains 15 residues. With 3 bases removed from V and 2 bases from J, the gap between germline ends came to 11 bases. Germline-derived CDR1 and CDR2 are SGHTA and FQGNSA. The CDR3 spells CASSFGRGTGNTIYF. DNA of the CDR3: TGTGCCAGCAGCTTCGGCAGGGGAACTGGAAACACCATATATTTT.

This clonotype was picked up many times. The chain has TRBV7-9 and TRBJ1-1; no clear D. The germline gives CDR1 SEHNR, CDR2 FQNEAQ (reference sequence). This CDR3 spans 17 amino acids. Trimming removed 6 bases from V and 1 base from J, with 21 bases in between. CDR3 nucleotide sequence: TGTGCCAGCAGGGATTTGGGGAACAGAGCCACGAACACTGAAGCTTTCTTT. It codes for CASRDLGNRATNTEAFF.

DNA for the CDR3: TGTGCCTGGTCGGAAGGATCAGATACGCAGTATTTT. Amino acid sequence: CAWSEGSDTQYF. V is TRBV30 and J is TRBJ2-3; D unclear. The V and J ends lost 5 bases and 4 bases respectively, with 10 bases between them. The CDR3 has 12 amino acids. The germline V gene encodes CDR1 GTSNPN and CDR2 SVGIG (reference sequence).

The J gene is TRBJ2-5, the V gene TRBV29-1; 8 positions agree with TRBD1. Germline-derived CDR1 and CDR2 are SQVTM and ANQGSEA. The CDR3 contains 12 residues. V dropped 7 bases and J dropped 1; count of bases not matched to a gene: 2. In nucleotides, the CDR3 is TGCAGCGGCGGACAGGGCCAAGAGACCCAGTACTTC. As protein: CSGGQGQETQYF.

This clonotype turned up a few times. The chain is built from TRBV3-1 and TRBJ2-3, with a possible D match to TRBD1 (6 bases). Looked up from germline, CDR1 is LGHDT and CDR2 is YNNKEL (reference sequence). CDR3 length: 14 residues. V lost 7 bases and J 0 bases, leaving 11 bases between the germline ends. Here the CDR3 DNA reads TGTGCCAGCACTCTAAGGGGGAGCACAGATACGCAGTATTTT. Translation gives CASTLRGSTDTQYF.

This rearrangement joins TRBV7-2 to TRBJ2-5; tentatively, D is TRBD1 or TRBD2 (6 bases each). This CDR3 has 13 amino acids. CDR1 SGHTA and CDR2 FQGNSA come from the germline V gene. Deletions cut 3 bases from V and 5 bases from J, with 10 bases between. CDR3 sequence reads: CASSFGGVETQYF. The CDR3 coding sequence is TGTGCCAGCAGCTTCGGGGGCGTCGAGACCCAGTACTTC.

This clonotype has ten or more counts. V gene TRBV7-2 combines with J gene TRBJ1-6; 7 nucleotides line up with TRBD1. Unmatched junction bases numbered 3, after V lost 5 bases and J lost 11 bases. The CDR3 is 12 residues long. Per the germline V gene, CDR1 is SGHTA and CDR2 is FQGNSA. The CDR3 spells CASSIQGTPLHF. CDR3 DNA: TGTGCCAGCAGCATACAGGGGACACCCCTCCACTTT.

There are a few counts of this clonotype. V is TRBV7-2 and J is TRBJ2-3; TRBD1 is a possible D gene (6 bases). The CDR3 runs to 14 residues. Germline V gene lookup returns CDR1 SGHTA and CDR2 FQGNSA. Trimming pared 4 bases from V and 5 bases from J, leaving 13 bases between. The CDR3 nucleotides read TGTGCCAGCAGCTCGACAGGAGTTGGAGATACGCAGTATTTT. It yields the protein CASSSTGVGDTQYF.

The chain is built from TRBV5-1 and TRBJ2-1, with unresolved D. The CDR3 totals 13 residues. Trimming pared 4 bases from V and 5 bases from J, leaving 10 bases between. Germline V gene sequence: CDR1 SGHRS, CDR2 YFSETQ. Here the CDR3 reads CASSPDPNNEQFF. Here the CDR3 DNA reads TGCGCCAGCAGCCCGGACCCAAACAATGAGCAGTTCTTC.